Below, 17 T cell receptor beta chains from the same sample are listed, as sequenced in a study of shared clonotypes between healthy human individuals. TCRdb's copy holds only in-frame clones and misses some; the assay was immunoSEQ multiplex PCR. This table holds under 1,900,000 clones, about 98.5% found once. The specimen sequenced was naive CD4+ T cells sorted from blood. Noted subset: CD45RA+ positively selected. These receptors all stem from a man aged 30 to 45 in good health.

Concerning this clone: Distinct nucleotide sequences in the sample also encode this CDR3. The chain joins TRBV5-4 to TRBJ2-1; D may be TRBD1 (5 bases). This CDR3 is 14 amino acids long. V shed 4 bases and J shed 1 base, with 9 bases lying between them. Germline assignment: CDR1 SGHNT and CDR2 YYREEE (reference sequence). The CDR3 reads CASSPQGSYNEQFF. In DNA, the CDR3 is TGTGCCAGCAGCCCCCAGGGTTCCTACAATGAGCAGTTCTTC.

This sequence joins TRBV28 and TRBJ2-7; D may be TRBD1 (5 bases). V was trimmed by 5 bases and J by 6 bases, leaving 14 bases between them. The CDR3 loop spans 13 amino acids. Germline V gene data show CDR1 as MDHEN and CDR2 as SYDVKM. The CDR3 is CASSIRQGGEQYF. As DNA, the CDR3 is TGTGCCAGCAGTATCAGGCAGGGCGGCGAGCAGTACTTC.

V and J are TRBV11-2 and TRBJ2-7, with TRBD1 matching 7 bases. CDR3 size: 12 residues. CDR1 and CDR2 from the germline V gene are SGHAT and FQNNGV. Losses at the gene ends were 4 bases for V and 12 bases for J; bases not matched to a gene: 9. CDR3 nucleotide sequence: TGTGCCAGCAGCTCCCGACAGGGTCAGCTGTACTTC. It encodes CASSSRQGQLYF.

The CDR3 DNA follows: TGTGCCAGCAGCACGGACAGGCCGAACACCGGGGAGCTGTTTTTT. The encoded protein is CASSTDRPNTGELFF. The chain carries TRBV9 and TRBJ2-2; TRBD1 matches 7 bases. The germline CDR1 and CDR2 sequences are SGDLS and YYNGEE. V was pared by 4 bases and J by 0 bases, with 3 bases of the junction left unmatched. This CDR3 spans 15 amino acids.

The V and J genes are TRBV30 and TRBJ2-3; D unresolved. Germline lookup yields CDR1 GTSNPN and CDR2 SVGIG (reference sequence). The germline V and J ends were trimmed by 4 bases and 6 bases, with 8 bases remaining between them. The CDR3 is 11 amino acids. The CDR3 region is CAWTHKDTQYF. The CDR3 DNA reads as TGTGCCTGGACCCACAAGGATACGCAGTATTTT.

The CDR3 DNA is TGTGCCAGCAGACGACCCGGACTGCTGAACACTGAAGCTTTCTTT. Protein: CASRRPGLLNTEAFF. The chain employs TRBV25-1 and TRBJ1-1, with D unclear. The V gene's germline CDR1 is MGHDK and CDR2 SYGVNS. CDR3 size: 15 residues. With 6 bases removed from V and 0 bases from J, the gap between germline ends came to 14 bases.

This clone was counted a single time. Within the sample, other DNA sequences also encode this same CDR3. V is TRBV19 and J is TRBJ2-3, with D possibly matching TRBD2 (5 bases). Trimming left V 1 base short and J 3 bases short, with 5 bases between. The CDR3 has 13 residues. Germline V CDR1 and CDR2: LNHDA, SQIVND (reference sequence). In DNA, the CDR3 is TGTGCCAGTAGTATAGGAGGGACAGATACGCAGTATTTT. Its protein product is CASSIGGTDTQYF.

The V gene is TRBV19, the J gene TRBJ2-3; D remains ambiguous. V was shortened by 3 bases and J by 6 bases, with 7 bases between the two germline ends. The CDR3 has 12 amino acids. Germline assignment: CDR1 LNHDA and CDR2 SQIVND (reference sequence). CDR3 sequence: CASSMRFDTQYF. Written as DNA, the CDR3 is TGTGCCAGTAGTATGAGGTTTGATACGCAGTATTTT.

The CDR3 is CASSYPRGTGYTF. CDR3 sequence (DNA): TGTGCCAGCAGCTACCCGCGAGGGACTGGCTACACCTTC. The chain joins TRBV7-2 to TRBJ1-2, with D possibly TRBD1 on 5 matching bases. CDR3 length: 13 amino acids. Germline assignment: CDR1 SGHTA and CDR2 FQGNSA. Trimming cost V 4 bases and J 7 bases, with 13 bases left between them.

DNA of the CDR3: TGTGCCAGCAGTTTACCGAAGGGACTAGCGGGAGGGACCTACAATGAGCAGTTCTTC. This codes for CASSLPKGLAGGTYNEQFF. J is TRBJ2-1 and V is TRBV27, with 16 nucleotides matching TRBD2. Germline V gene lookup returns CDR1 MNHEY and CDR2 SMNVEV (reference sequence). V trimming: 2 bases; J trimming: 2 bases; junction bases outside the gene matches: 6. The CDR3 sequence is 19 residues long.

This clone is a singleton in its sample. The chain has TRBV5-5 and TRBJ1-5, with D possibly matching TRBD1 (6 bases). CDR1 is SGHKS and CDR2 is YYEKEE in the germline V gene (reference sequence). This CDR3 is 15 amino acids long. V gave up 4 bases and J gave up 6 bases, with 17 bases separating them. CDR3 bases: TGTGCCAGCAGCGAATGGGGGGGCGCAGGTCAGCCCCAGCATTTT. Translating it yields CASSEWGGAGQPQHF. Together with reference TRBV5-5 and TRBJ1-5, the CDR3 gives the full variable domain: DAGVTQSPTHLIKTRGQQVTLRCSPISGHKSVSWYQQVLGQGPQFIFQYYEKEERGRGNFPDRFSARQFPNYSSELNVNALLLGDSALYLCASSEWGGAGQPQHFGDGTRLSIL.

The chain couples TRBV7-2 to TRBJ2-2; 7 nucleotides align to TRBD2. CDR3 length: 16 amino acids. Germline CDR1 and CDR2: SGHTA and FQGNSA. V dropped 0 bases and J dropped 5; count of bases not matched to a gene: 6. The CDR3 DNA reads as TGTGCCAGCAGCTTAGCGCCGGGGGGACGGACCGGGGAGCTGTTTTTT. Its translation: CASSLAPGGRTGELFF. Full variable domain (rest looked up from reference TRBV7-2 and TRBJ2-2): GAGVSQSPSNKVTEKGKDVELRCDPISGHTALYWYRQSLGQGLEFLIYFQGNSAPDKSGLPSDRFSAERTGGSVSTLTIQRTQQEDSAVYLCASSLAPGGRTGELFFGEGSRLTVL.

The J gene is TRBJ2-7, the V gene TRBV4-2; tentative D call: TRBD2 (6 bases). Deletions cut 2 bases from V and 2 bases from J, with 16 bases between. The germline gives CDR1 LGHNA, CDR2 YNFKEQ. This CDR3 contains 16 residues. The CDR3 DNA follows: TGTGCCAGCAGCCAACCGTCCGGGAGTGGAACCTACGAGCAGTACTTC. It yields the protein CASSQPSGSGTYEQYF.

In DNA form, the CDR3 reads TGTGCCAGCAGCGTTCTTTCAGGGGGCGGGAGCACTGAAGCTTTCTTT. Translation: CASSVLSGGGSTEAFF. The chain carries TRBV28 and TRBJ1-1; TRBD1 aligns across 8 bases. Germline loops: CDR1 MDHEN, CDR2 SYDVKM. The V gene end was trimmed by 6 bases and the J gene end by 4 bases; junction bases not matched to a gene: 13. The CDR3 contains 16 residues.

The chain has TRBV18 and TRBJ2-5; 8 bases fit TRBD2. V was pared by 1 base and J by 4 bases, with 2 bases of the junction left unmatched. From germline, CDR1 is KGHSH and CDR2 LQKENI. The CDR3 is made up of 14 amino acids. CDR3 loop: CASSPLLAGETQYF. As DNA, the CDR3 is TGTGCCAGCTCACCACTGCTAGCGGGAGAGACCCAGTACTTC. Full variable domain (missing parts from reference TRBV18 and TRBJ2-5): NAGVMQNPRHLVRRRGQEARLRCSPMKGHSHVYWYRQLPEEGLKFMVYLQKENIIDESGMPKERFSAEFPKEGPSILRIQQVVRGDSAAYFCASSPLLAGETQYFGPGTRLLVL.

This chain links TRBV6-5 with TRBJ2-2, with 7 bases matching TRBD2. The germline V gene encodes CDR1 MNHEY and CDR2 SVGAGI. This CDR3 is built from 14 residues. V shed 4 bases, J shed 2 bases, and the junction held 1 base outside the gene matches. In DNA form, the CDR3 reads TGTGCCAGCAGTTGGGGACTAAACACCGGGGAGCTGTTTTTT. It is translated as CASSWGLNTGELFF.

This clone showed up just once. The rearrangement uses TRBV5-1 and TRBJ2-2; D ambiguous. Trimming pared 3 bases from V and 1 base from J, leaving 10 bases between. CDR1 and CDR2 from the germline V gene are SGHRS and YFSETQ. The CDR3 totals 15 residues. The chain's CDR3 is CASSSGVLNTGELFF. The CDR3 coding sequence is TGCGCCAGCAGCTCAGGAGTTCTGAACACCGGGGAGCTGTTTTTT.